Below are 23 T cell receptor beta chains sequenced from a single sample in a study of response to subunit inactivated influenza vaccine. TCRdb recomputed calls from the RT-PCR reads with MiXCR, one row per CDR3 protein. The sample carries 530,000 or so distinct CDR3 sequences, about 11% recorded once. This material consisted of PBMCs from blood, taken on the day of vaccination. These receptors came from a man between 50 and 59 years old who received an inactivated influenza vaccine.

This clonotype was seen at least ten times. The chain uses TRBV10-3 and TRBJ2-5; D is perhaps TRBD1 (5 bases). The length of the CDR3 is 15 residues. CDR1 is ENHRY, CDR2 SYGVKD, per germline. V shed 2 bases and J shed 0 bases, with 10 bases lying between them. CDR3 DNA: TGTGCCATCAGTGAGACTAAGGGGAACCAAGAGACCCAGTACTTC. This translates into CAISETKGNQETQYF.

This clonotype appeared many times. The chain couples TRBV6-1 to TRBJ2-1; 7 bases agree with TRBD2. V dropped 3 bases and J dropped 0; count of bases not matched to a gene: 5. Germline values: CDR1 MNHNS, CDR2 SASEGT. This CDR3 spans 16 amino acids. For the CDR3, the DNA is TGTGCCAGCAGTGACCGGGGCGGGAGCTCCTACAATGAGCAGTTCTTC. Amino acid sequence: CASSDRGGSSYNEQFF.

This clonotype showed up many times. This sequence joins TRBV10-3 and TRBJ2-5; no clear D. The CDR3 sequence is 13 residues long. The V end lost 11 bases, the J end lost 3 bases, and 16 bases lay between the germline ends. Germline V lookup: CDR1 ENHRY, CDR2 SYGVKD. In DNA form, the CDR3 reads TGTGCCGCCCGGACCGATTCCGAAGAGACCCAGTACTTC. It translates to CAARTDSEETQYF.

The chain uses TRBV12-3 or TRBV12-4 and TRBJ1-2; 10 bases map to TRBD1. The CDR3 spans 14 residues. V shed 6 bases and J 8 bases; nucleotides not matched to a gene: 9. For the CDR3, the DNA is TGTGCCAGCAGCGGGGCGGACAGGGGGGAAGGCTACACCTTC. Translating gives CASSGADRGEGYTF.

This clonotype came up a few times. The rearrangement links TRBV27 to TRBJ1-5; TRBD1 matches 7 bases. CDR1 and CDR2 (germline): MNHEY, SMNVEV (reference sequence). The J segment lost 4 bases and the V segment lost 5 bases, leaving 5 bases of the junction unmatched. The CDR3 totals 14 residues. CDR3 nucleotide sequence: TGTGCCAGCAGTCAACAGGGGAGGAATCAGCCCCAGCATTTT. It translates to CASSQQGRNQPQHF.

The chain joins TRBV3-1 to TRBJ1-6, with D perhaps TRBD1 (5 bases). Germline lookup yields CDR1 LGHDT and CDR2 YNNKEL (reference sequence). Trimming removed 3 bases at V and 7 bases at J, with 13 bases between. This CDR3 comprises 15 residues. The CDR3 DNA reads TGTGCCAGCAGCCACTCCGGGGCAGGAAATTCACCCCTCCACTTT. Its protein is CASSHSGAGNSPLHF.

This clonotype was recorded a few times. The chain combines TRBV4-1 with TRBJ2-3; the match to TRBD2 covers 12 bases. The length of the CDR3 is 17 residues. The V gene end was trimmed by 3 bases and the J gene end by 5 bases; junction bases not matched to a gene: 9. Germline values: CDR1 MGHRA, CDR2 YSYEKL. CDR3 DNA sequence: TGCGCCAGCAGCCATCTTCTAGCGGGGGGGCGTATAGATACGCAGTATTTT. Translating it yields CASSHLLAGGRIDTQYF.

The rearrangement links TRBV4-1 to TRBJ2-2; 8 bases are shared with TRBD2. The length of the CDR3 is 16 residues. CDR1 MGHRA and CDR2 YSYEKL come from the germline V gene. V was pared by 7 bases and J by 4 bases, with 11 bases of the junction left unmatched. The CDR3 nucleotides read TGCGCCAGCACCCTTTCGCCCGGGACTAGCACCGGGGAGCTGTTTTTT. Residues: CASTLSPGTSTGELFF.

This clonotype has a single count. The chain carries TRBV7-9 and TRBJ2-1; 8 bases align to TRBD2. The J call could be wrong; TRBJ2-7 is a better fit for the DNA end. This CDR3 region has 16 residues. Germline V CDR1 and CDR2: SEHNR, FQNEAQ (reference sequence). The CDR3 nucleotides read TGTGCCAGCAGCTTAGGTGGCGGGGGGTACCACAATGAGCAGTACTTC. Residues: CASSLGGGGYHNEQYF.

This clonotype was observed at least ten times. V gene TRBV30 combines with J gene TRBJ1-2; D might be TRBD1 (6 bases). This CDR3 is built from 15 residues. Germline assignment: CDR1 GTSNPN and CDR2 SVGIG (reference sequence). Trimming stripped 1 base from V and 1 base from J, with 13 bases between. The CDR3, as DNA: TGTGCCTGGAGTGAGCCACAACAGGGTAACTATGGCTACACCTTC. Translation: CAWSEPQQGNYGYTF.

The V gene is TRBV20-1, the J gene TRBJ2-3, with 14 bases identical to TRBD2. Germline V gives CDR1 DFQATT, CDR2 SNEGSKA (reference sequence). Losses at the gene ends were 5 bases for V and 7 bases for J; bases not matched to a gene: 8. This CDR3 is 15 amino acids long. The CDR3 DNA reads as TGCAGTGCTGGCCCGGGACTAGCGGGAGTTAATACGCAGTATTTT. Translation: CSAGPGLAGVNTQYF.

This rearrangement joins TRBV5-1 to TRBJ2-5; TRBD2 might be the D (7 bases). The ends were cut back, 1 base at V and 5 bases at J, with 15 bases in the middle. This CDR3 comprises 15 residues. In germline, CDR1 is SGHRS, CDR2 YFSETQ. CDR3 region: CASSLTRGGKETQYF. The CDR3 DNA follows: TGCGCCAGCAGCTTGACTAGGGGGGGGAAGGAGACCCAGTACTTC.

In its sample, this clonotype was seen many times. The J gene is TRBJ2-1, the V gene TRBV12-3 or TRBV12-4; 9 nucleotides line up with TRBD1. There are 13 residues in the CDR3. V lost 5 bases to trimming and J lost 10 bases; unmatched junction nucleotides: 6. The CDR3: CASSLRDRAEQFF. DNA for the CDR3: TGTGCCAGCAGTCTTCGGGACAGGGCCGAGCAGTTCTTC.

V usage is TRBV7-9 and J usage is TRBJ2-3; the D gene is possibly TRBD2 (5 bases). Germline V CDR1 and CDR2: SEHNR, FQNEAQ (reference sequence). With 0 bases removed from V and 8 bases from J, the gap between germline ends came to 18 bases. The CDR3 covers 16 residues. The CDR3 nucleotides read TGTGCCAGCAGCTTAGCATCCCTAGCCAGAGGAGGTACGCAGTATTTT. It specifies CASSLASLARGGTQYF. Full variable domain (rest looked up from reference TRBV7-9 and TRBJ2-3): DTGVSQNPRHKITKRGQNVTFRCDPISEHNRLYWYRQTLGQGPEFLTYFQNEAQLEKSRLLSDRFSAERPKGSFSTLEIQRTEQGDSAMYLCASSLASLARGGTQYFGPGTRLTVL.

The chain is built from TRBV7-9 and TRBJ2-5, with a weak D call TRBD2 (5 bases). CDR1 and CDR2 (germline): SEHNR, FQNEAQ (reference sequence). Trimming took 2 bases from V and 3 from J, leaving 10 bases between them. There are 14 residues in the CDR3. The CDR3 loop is CASSLLTAEETQYF. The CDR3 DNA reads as TGTGCCAGCAGCTTATTAACAGCGGAAGAGACCCAGTACTTC.

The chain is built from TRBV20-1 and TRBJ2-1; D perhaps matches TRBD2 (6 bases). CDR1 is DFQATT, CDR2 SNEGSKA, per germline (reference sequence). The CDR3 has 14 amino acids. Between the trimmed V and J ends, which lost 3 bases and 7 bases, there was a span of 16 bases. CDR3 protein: CSARRREGFNEQFF. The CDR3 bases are TGCAGTGCTAGGCGGCGGGAAGGGTTTAATGAGCAGTTCTTC.

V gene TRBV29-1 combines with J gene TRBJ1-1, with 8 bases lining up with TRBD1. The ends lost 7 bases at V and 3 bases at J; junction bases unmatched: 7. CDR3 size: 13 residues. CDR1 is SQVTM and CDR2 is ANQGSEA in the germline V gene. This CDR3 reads CSAIQGVYTEAFF. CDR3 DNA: TGCAGCGCTATACAGGGGGTTTACACTGAAGCTTTCTTT. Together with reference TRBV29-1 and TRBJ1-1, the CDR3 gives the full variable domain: SAVISQKPSRDICQRGTSLTIQCQVDSQVTMMFWYRQQPGQSLTLIATANQGSEATYESGFVIDKFPISRPNLTFSTLTVSNMSPEDSSIYLCSAIQGVYTEAFFGQGTRLTVV.

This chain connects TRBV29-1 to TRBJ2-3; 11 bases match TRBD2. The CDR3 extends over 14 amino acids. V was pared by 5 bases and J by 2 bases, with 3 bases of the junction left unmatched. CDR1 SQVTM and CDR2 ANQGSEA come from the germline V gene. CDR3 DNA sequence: TGCAGCGTTCGACTAGCGGGAAACACAGATACGCAGTATTTT. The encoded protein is CSVRLAGNTDTQYF.

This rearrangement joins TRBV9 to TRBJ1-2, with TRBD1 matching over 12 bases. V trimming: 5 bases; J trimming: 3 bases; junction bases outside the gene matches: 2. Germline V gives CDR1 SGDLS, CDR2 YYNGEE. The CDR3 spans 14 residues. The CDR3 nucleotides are TGTGCCAGCAGTGGGACAGGGGGCTACTATGGCTACACCTTC. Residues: CASSGTGGYYGYTF.

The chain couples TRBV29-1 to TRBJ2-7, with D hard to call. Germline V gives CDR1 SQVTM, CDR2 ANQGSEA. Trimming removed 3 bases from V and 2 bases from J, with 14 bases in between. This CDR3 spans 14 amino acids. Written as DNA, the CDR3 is TGCAGCGTTGAGGCCACTGAGTCTCCCTACGAGCAGTACTTC. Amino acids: CSVEATESPYEQYF.

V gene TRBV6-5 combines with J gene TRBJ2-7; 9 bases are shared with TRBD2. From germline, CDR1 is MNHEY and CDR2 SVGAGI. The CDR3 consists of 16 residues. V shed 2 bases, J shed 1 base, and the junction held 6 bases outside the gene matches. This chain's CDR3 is CASSYPRLAESYEQYF. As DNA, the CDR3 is TGTGCCAGCAGTTACCCGAGACTAGCGGAGTCCTACGAGCAGTACTTC.

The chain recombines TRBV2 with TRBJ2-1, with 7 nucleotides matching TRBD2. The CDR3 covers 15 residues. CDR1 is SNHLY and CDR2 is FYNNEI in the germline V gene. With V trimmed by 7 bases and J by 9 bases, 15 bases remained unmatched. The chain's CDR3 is CASTPGGGRLTEQFF. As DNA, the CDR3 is TGTGCCAGCACCCCCGGGGGAGGGAGGTTAACTGAGCAGTTCTTC.

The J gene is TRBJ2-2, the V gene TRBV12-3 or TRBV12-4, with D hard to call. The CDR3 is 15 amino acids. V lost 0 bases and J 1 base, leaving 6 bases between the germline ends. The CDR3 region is CASSLARKNTGELFF. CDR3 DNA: TGTGCCAGCAGTTTAGCGCGGAAGAACACCGGGGAGCTGTTTTTT.